The entry below gives a single T cell receptor (beta chain) sequence along with its context. Its antigen is still unknown. Investigators spread the genomic DNA of each subset evenly over several immunoSEQ plates. For sorted subsets, roughly 200 ng DNA per replicate equaled some 27,000 T cell genomes. Some clones are missing from TCRdb's copy, which holds only in-frame ones; the method was immunoSEQ multiplex PCR. The sample holds some 2.1 million clones, 95% seen once. This sample stems from a study of shared clonotypes between healthy human individuals. Researchers partitioned CD4+ cells into CD45RA+ naive and CD45RA-negative memory subsets. Study findings and constraints: Non-shared clonotypes displayed generation probabilities falling below those of clonotypes present in all four donors.

Sequencing was performed on naive CD4+ T cells sorted from blood. This sample's subset: CD45RA+ positively selected. This clonotype was sampled from a man between 18 and 35 years old in good health.

The CDR3 reads CASSQRWQETQYF. The CDR3 DNA reads TGCGCCAGCAGCCAAAGATGGCAAGAGACCCAGTACTTC. V usage is TRBV4-3 and J usage is TRBJ2-5; D is uncertain. From germline, CDR1 is LGHNA and CDR2 YSLEER. This CDR3 has 13 amino acids. V was clipped by 2 bases and J by 2 bases, with 6 bases between them.